This T cell receptor (beta chain) was found in a study of CD8+ T cells in alopecia areata. Treatment: oral pan-JAK inhibitor, 5-10 mg twice daily. Isolated RNA was reverse transcribed into cDNA used as the sequencing template. The data were produced by immunoSEQ multiplex PCR, yet TCRdb's version contains in-frame clones alone and is incomplete. The sample includes more than 150,000 clones, 50% to 60% of them seen just once. V lost 6 bases to trimming and J lost 0 bases, with 17 bases between them. CDR3 length: 16 amino acids. Looked up from germline, CDR1 is MGHRA and CDR2 is YSYEKL. The clonotype was recovered from a human donor with alopecia areata. The rearrangement joins TRBV4-1 to TRBJ1-1; no clear D gene. Sequences were derived from CD4+ T cells sorted from blood, sampled at week 4, from a patient treated with tofacitinib. CDR3 bases: TGCGCCAGCAGTAGAGCCCAGCCCTACTTGAACACTGAAGCTTTCTTT. Protein: CASSRAQPYLNTEAFF.